The 14 T cell receptor beta chains presented below share a single source sample, sequenced in a study of T-cell memory formation after mild COVID-19 listed by TCRdb under 2021. The library relied on 5' RACE. The instrument given in TCRdb is Illumina NovaSeq 6000. Starting from the raw public reads, TCRdb applied fastp trimming at Q25, assembled clones with MiXCR and retained in-frame beta chains. Entries that share a CDR3 protein sequence are merged under the most common genes and DNA. Recorded for this sample are some 350,000 distinct CDR3 sequences; roughly 15% of them occurred a single time. The ten most abundant clones make up 20% to 25% of the sample. Specimen: PBMCs or a T cell subset sorted from them (not recorded which). All receptors derive from a man aged 18 to 35 who had mild COVID-19 (a few samples of this study predate the infection). The sample titles of this study are shuffled in the database, so cell type and time point are left out; the donor was told from shared clones.

This clonotype was recorded a few times. The chain joins TRBV28 to TRBJ1-2; D is undetermined. Germline values: CDR1 MDHEN, CDR2 SYDVKM. The CDR3 has 15 amino acids. Trimming removed 1 base at V and 8 bases at J, with 17 bases between. In nucleotides, the CDR3 is TGTGCCAGCAGTTTATTCAGCGGGGTCCTTGGGGGCTACACCTTC. Its translation: CASSLFSGVLGGYTF.

This clonotype was picked up a small number of times. This chain connects TRBV4-3 to TRBJ2-5, with D possibly matching TRBD1 (5 bases). The CDR3 contains 14 residues. From germline, CDR1 is LGHNA and CDR2 YSLEER. V dropped 1 base and J dropped 2 bases, with 8 bases sitting between them. The CDR3 here is CASSQGHRQETQYF. Written as DNA, the CDR3 is TGCGCCAGCAGCCAAGGGCACAGGCAAGAGACCCAGTACTTC.

The chain links TRBV27 to TRBJ2-3, with D unclear. The CDR3 spans 13 residues. Germline V gene lookup returns CDR1 MNHEY and CDR2 SMNVEV (reference sequence). V was pared by 6 bases and J by 2 bases, with 9 bases between. The DNA of the CDR3 is TGTGCCAGCAGGTGGTCCCCCACAGATACGCAGTATTTT. Protein sequence: CASRWSPTDTQYF.

DNA of the CDR3: TGTGCCAGTAGTATAATCGACAGGAGCAATCAGCCCCAGCATTTT. It is translated as CASSIIDRSNQPQHF. The V and J genes are TRBV19 and TRBJ1-5; weak D call: TRBD1 (6 bases). Germline V gene data show CDR1 as LNHDA and CDR2 as SQIVND (reference sequence). Trimming pared 2 bases from V and 1 base from J, leaving 9 bases between. The CDR3 loop spans 15 amino acids. Supplemented by reference TRBV19 and TRBJ1-5, the full variable domain reads DGGITQSPKYLFRKEGQNVTLSCEQNLNHDAMYWYRQDPGQGLRLIYYSQIVNDFQKGDIAEGYSVSREKKESFPLTVTSAQKNPTAFYLCASSIIDRSNQPQHFGDGTRLSIL.

The rearrangement links TRBV27 to TRBJ2-5; tentatively, D is TRBD2 (7 bases). The CDR3 spans 15 residues. Trimming removed 6 bases from V and 8 bases from J, with 22 bases in between. The germline CDR1 and CDR2 sequences are MNHEY and SMNVEV (reference sequence). In nucleotides, the CDR3 is TGTGCCAGCAGGACGGGGCGGGGGCCCGGGTACACCCAGTACTTC. Its translation: CASRTGRGPGYTQYF.

This clonotype was detected a few times. The chain uses TRBV6-5 and TRBJ1-1, with D perhaps TRBD1 (5 bases). V was trimmed by 8 bases and J by 0 bases, leaving 7 bases between them. CDR1 and CDR2 from the germline V gene are MNHEY and SVGAGI. The CDR3 is 12 residues long. For the CDR3, the DNA is TGTGCCAGCCCCAGGGTGAACACTGAAGCTTTCTTT. Encoded protein: CASPRVNTEAFF.

V usage is TRBV5-1 and J usage is TRBJ2-2, with 7 nucleotides matching TRBD2. The CDR3 sequence is 13 residues long. The J segment lost 4 bases and the V segment lost 7 bases, leaving 4 bases of the junction unmatched. Germline V gene sequence: CDR1 SGHRS, CDR2 YFSETQ. CDR3 protein: CASRSGVTGELFF. In DNA form, the CDR3 reads TGCGCCAGCCGGAGCGGGGTCACCGGGGAGCTGTTTTTT.

In DNA form, the CDR3 reads TGTGCCAGCAGTTTAGCGCGAGGGGCAGCGGGCGGGGAGCTGTTTTTT. The encoded protein is CASSLARGAAGGELFF. The rearrangement links TRBV12-3 or TRBV12-4 to TRBJ2-2; a possible D gene is TRBD2 (6 bases). V lost 0 bases and J lost 7, with 15 bases in between. The CDR3 length is 16 residues.

This chain uses TRBV18 with TRBJ1-2, with 8 bases that match TRBD1. CDR3 length: 13 amino acids. V was pared by 4 bases and J by 8 bases, with 6 bases of the junction left unmatched. The germline V gene encodes CDR1 KGHSH and CDR2 LQKENI. The CDR3 loop reads CASSRGQDDGYTF. CDR3 nucleotide sequence: TGTGCCAGCTCACGGGGACAGGATGACGGCTACACCTTC.

The DNA of the CDR3 is TGTGCCAGCAGCCCCGACCTTAATGAAAAACTGTTTTTT. Its translation: CASSPDLNEKLFF. This chain links TRBV7-2 with TRBJ1-4, with D hard to call. The CDR3 has 13 amino acids. V was shortened by 5 bases and J by 4 bases, with 8 bases between the two germline ends. Germline CDR1 is SGHTA and CDR2 is FQGNSA. The whole variable domain, filled in from reference TRBV7-2 and TRBJ1-4, reads GAGVSQSPSNKVTEKGKDVELRCDPISGHTALYWYRQSLGQGLEFLIYFQGNSAPDKSGLPSDRFSAERTGGSVSTLTIQRTQQEDSAVYLCASSPDLNEKLFFGSGTQLSVL.

This rearrangement joins TRBV19 to TRBJ2-7, with TRBD1 identical over 8 bases. V dropped 4 bases and J dropped 0; count of bases not matched to a gene: 5. The germline V gene has CDR1 LNHDA and CDR2 SQIVND (reference sequence). CDR3 length equals 15 residues. CDR3 sequence (DNA): TGTGCCAGTAGTACGGGGACAGGACCCTCCTACGAGCAGTACGTC. Its protein is CASSTGTGPSYEQYV.

The V gene is TRBV29-1, the J gene TRBJ2-1; TRBD1 is a possible D gene (6 bases). The V gene's germline CDR1 is SQVTM and CDR2 ANQGSEA. There are 12 residues in the CDR3. V lost 4 bases and J lost 15, with 19 bases in between. The DNA of the CDR3 is TGCAGCGTTGTGCCGAGGGGGACGGAGATGTTCTTC. Its translation is CSVVPRGTEMFF.

In this sample, this clonotype turned up a few times. The chain is built from TRBV20-1 and TRBJ1-6; D might be TRBD1 (5 bases). Germline CDR1 DFQATT, CDR2 SNEGSKA (reference sequence). V was clipped by 3 bases and J by 7 bases, with 22 bases between them. This CDR3 region has 17 residues. The CDR3 region has the DNA TGCAGTGCTAGGGGCGGTGGGACCAGTTCGAGGAATTCACCCCTCCACTTT. It translates to CSARGGGTSSRNSPLHF.

There are a few counts of this clonotype. CDR3 DNA: TGTGCCATCAGTGAGGGGACTAGCGGATTTGATGAGCAGTTCTTC. It is translated as CAISEGTSGFDEQFF. This chain connects TRBV10-3 to TRBJ2-1, with TRBD2 identical over 11 bases. Looked up from germline, CDR1 is ENHRY and CDR2 is SYGVKD. J lost 8 bases, V lost 2 bases, and 5 bases had no gene match. The CDR3 length is 15 residues.